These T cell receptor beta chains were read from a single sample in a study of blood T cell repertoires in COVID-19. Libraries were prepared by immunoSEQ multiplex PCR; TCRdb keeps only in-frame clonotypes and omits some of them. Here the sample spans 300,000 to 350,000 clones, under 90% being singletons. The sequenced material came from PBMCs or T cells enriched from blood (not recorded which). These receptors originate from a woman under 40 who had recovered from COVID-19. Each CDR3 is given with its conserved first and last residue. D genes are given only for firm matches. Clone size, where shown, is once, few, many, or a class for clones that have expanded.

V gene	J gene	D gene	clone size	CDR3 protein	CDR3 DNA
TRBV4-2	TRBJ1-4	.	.	CASSQGQVTNEKLFF	TGTGCCAGCAGCCAAGGACAGGTTACTAATGAAAAACTGTTTTTT
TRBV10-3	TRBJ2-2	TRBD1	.	CAISIDRVPNTGELFF	TGTGCCATCAGTATTGACAGGGTTCCGAACACCGGGGAGCTGTTTTTT
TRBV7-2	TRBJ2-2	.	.	CASSLVGGANTGELFF	TGTGCCAGCAGCTTAGTGGGGGGAGCGAACACCGGGGAGCTGTTTTTT
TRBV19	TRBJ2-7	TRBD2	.	CASSIQGLADYEQYF	TGTGCCAGTAGTATACAGGGACTAGCGGACTACGAGCAGTACTTC
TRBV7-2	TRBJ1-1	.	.	CASSFGSGGTEAFF	TGTGCCAGCAGCTTTGGGTCCGGAGGCACTGAAGCTTTCTTT
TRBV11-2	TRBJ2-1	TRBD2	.	CASSPIAGGPSYNEQFF	TGTGCCAGCAGTCCAATAGCGGGAGGCCCCTCCTACAATGAGCAGTTCTTC
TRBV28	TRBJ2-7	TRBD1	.	CASNRGLSYEQYF	TGTGCCAGCAACAGGGGGCTCTCCTACGAGCAGTACTTC
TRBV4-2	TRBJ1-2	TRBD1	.	CASSQVLDRGEGYTF	TGTGCCAGCAGCCAAGTATTGGACAGGGGGGAAGGCTACACCTTC
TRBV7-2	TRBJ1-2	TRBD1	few	CASSLREPGTGSYGYTF	TGTGCCAGCAGCTTAAGGGAACCAGGGACAGGGAGCTATGGCTACACCTTC
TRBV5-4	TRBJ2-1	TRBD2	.	CASSLETSGYNEQFF	TGTGCCAGCAGCTTGGAGACTAGCGGTTACAATGAGCAGTTCTTC
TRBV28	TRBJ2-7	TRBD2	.	CASSLFRGDSYEQYF	TGTGCCAGCAGTTTATTCCGGGGGGACTCCTACGAGCAGTACTTC
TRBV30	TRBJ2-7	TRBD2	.	CAWSRGQRGIPYEQYF	TGTGCCTGGAGTAGGGGCCAGCGGGGAATACCCTACGAGCAGTACTTC
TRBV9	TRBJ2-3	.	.	CASSVGAFPSTDTQYF	TGTGCCAGCAGCGTAGGTGCGTTCCCTAGCACAGATACGCAGTATTTT
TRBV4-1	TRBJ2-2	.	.	CASSQILAGELFF	TGCGCCAGCAGCCAAATATTAGCTGGGGAGCTGTTTTTT
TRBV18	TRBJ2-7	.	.	CASSPTKDNYGQYF	TGTGCCAGCTCACCAACCAAGGACAATTACGGGCAGTACTTC
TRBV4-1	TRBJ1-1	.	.	CASSHYGGGGYTEAFF	TGCGCCAGCAGCCATTACGGGGGGGGAGGATACACTGAAGCTTTCTTT
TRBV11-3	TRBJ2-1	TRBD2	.	CASSLGGLAGGPHEQFF	TGTGCCAGCAGCTTAGGGGGGCTAGCGGGAGGGCCCCATGAGCAGTTCTTC
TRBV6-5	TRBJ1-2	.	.	CASSYTANYGYTF	TGTGCCAGCAGTTACACAGCTAACTATGGCTACACCTTC
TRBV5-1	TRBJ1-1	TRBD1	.	CASSLAGQERMNTEAFF	TGCGCCAGCAGCTTGGCGGGACAGGAACGGATGAACACTGAAGCTTTCTTT
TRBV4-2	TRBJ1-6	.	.	CASSQETTDYNSPLHF	TGTGCCAGCAGCCAAGAAACGACAGATTATAATTCACCCCTCCACTTT
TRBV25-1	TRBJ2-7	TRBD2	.	CASRLAGGREQYF	TGTGCCAGCCGGCTAGCGGGAGGCCGCGAGCAGTACTTC
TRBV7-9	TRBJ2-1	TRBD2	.	CASSRDYDYNEQFF	TGTGCCAGCAGCAGGGACTATGATTACAATGAGCAGTTCTTC
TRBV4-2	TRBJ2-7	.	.	CASSQDLWSRGLEQYF	TGTGCCAGCAGCCAAGATTTGTGGTCTCGGGGTCTCGAGCAGTACTTC
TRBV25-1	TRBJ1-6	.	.	CASSENRSRSPLHF	TGTGCCAGCAGTGAAAACAGGAGCCGGTCACCCCTCCACTTT
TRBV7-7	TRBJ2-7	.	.	CASSLALRYEQYF	TGTGCTAGCAGCTTAGCCCTAAGATACGAGCAGTACTTC
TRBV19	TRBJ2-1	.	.	CASSGYGLVSWRLGNEQFF	TGTGCCAGTAGTGGTTACGGTTTAGTCTCATGGAGACTCGGCAATGAGCAGTTCTTC
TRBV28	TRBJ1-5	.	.	CASSLLGRDTEGPQHF	TGTGCCAGCAGTTTATTGGGCAGAGATACCGAGGGGCCCCAGCATTTT
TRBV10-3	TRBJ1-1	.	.	CAISESAVGTEAFF	TGTGCCATCAGTGAGTCGGCGGTAGGTACTGAAGCTTTCTTT
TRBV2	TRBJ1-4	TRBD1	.	CASSFHRGLGEKLFF	TGTGCCAGCAGTTTTCACAGGGGGTTAGGGGAAAAACTGTTTTTT
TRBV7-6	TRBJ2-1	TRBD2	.	CASSLLGLAGGTYNEQFF	TGTGCCAGCAGCCTACTAGGACTAGCGGGAGGCACCTACAATGAGCAGTTCTTC
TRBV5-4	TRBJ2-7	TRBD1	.	CASSYGQGNLWEQYF	TGTGCCAGCAGCTACGGACAGGGGAACCTCTGGGAGCAGTACTTC
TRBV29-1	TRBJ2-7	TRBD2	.	CSVGGGSGSYEQYF	TGCAGCGTTGGGGGCGGGAGTGGTTCCTACGAGCAGTACTTC
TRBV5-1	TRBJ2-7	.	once	CASSLDNMDSEQYF	TGCGCCAGCAGCCTAGACAATATGGACAGTGAGCAGTACTTC
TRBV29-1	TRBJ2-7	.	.	CSGSGGSSYEQYF	TGCAGCGGGTCCGGAGGCAGCTCCTACGAGCAGTACTTC
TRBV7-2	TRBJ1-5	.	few	CASSLQGRQPQHF	TGTGCCAGCAGCTTGCAGGGGCGTCAGCCCCAGCATTTT
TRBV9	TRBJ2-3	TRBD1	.	CASSVGGGQFKDTQYF	TGTGCCAGCAGCGTAGGAGGGGGCCAATTTAAAGATACGCAGTATTTT
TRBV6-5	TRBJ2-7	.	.	CACQQGLSYEQYF	TGTGCCTGCCAACAGGGCCTCTCCTACGAGCAGTACTTC
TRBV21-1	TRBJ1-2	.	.	CASSSWTGGCYGYTF	TGTGCCAGCAGCTCATGGACAGGGGGCTGCTATGGCTACACCTTC
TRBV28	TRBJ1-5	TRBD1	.	CASTTGQGLNQPQHF	TGTGCCAGCACTACGGGACAGGGGCTTAATCAGCCCCAGCATTTT
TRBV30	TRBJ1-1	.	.	CALGRALNTEAFF	TGTGCCTTGGGGCGGGCCCTGAACACTGAAGCTTTCTTT
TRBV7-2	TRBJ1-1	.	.	CASSSQGPNTEAFF	TGTGCCAGCAGCTCCCAGGGCCCGAACACTGAAGCTTTCTTT
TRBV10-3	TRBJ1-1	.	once	CAISVTGWNTEAFF	TGTGCCATCAGTGTGACAGGTTGGAACACTGAAGCTTTCTTT
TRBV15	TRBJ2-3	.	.	CATSSGGGVFSTDTQYF	TGTGCCACCAGCAGTGGGGGCGGAGTGTTTAGCACAGATACGCAGTATTTT
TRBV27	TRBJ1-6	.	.	CASSFSDRLRRNSPLHF	TGTGCCAGCAGTTTTTCTGACAGGCTTCGACGGAATTCACCCCTCCACTTT
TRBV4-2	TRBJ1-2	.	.	CASSQDLEGARGYTF	TGTGCCAGCAGCCAAGATCTGGAAGGGGCGCGCGGCTACACCTTC
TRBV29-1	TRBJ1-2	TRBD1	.	CSVVLGQGSRTGYTF	TGCAGCGTTGTCCTGGGACAGGGTTCCCGCACTGGCTACACCTTC
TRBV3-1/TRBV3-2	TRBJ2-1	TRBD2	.	CASSRTPTSGYNEQFF	TGTGCCAGCAGCCGCACGCCGACTAGCGGTTACAATGAGCAGTTCTTC
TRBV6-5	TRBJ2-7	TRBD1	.	CASRAAGTVSYEQYF	TGTGCCAGCAGGGCAGCCGGGACAGTTTCCTACGAGCAGTACTTC
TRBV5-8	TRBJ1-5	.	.	CASSLYRRYSNQPQHF	TGTGCCAGCAGCTTGTACAGGCGATATAGCAATCAGCCCCAGCATTTT
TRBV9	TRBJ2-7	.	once	CASSVEDSPYEQYF	TGTGCCAGCAGCGTAGAAGACAGTCCCTACGAGCAGTACTTC
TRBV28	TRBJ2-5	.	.	CASSSFESRVAETQYF	TGTGCCAGCAGTTCTTTTGAGTCTCGGGTGGCGGAGACCCAGTACTTC
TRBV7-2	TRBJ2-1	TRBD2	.	CASSSGSGKSYNEQFF	TGTGCCAGCAGCTCAGGTAGCGGGAAATCCTACAATGAGCAGTTCTTC
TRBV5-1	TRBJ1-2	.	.	CASSLGAPNYGYTF	TGCGCCAGCAGCTTGGGAGCTCCTAACTATGGCTACACCTTC
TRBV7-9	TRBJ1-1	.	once	CASSLYQELNTEAFF	TGTGCCAGCAGCTTATATCAGGAATTGAACACTGAAGCTTTCTTT